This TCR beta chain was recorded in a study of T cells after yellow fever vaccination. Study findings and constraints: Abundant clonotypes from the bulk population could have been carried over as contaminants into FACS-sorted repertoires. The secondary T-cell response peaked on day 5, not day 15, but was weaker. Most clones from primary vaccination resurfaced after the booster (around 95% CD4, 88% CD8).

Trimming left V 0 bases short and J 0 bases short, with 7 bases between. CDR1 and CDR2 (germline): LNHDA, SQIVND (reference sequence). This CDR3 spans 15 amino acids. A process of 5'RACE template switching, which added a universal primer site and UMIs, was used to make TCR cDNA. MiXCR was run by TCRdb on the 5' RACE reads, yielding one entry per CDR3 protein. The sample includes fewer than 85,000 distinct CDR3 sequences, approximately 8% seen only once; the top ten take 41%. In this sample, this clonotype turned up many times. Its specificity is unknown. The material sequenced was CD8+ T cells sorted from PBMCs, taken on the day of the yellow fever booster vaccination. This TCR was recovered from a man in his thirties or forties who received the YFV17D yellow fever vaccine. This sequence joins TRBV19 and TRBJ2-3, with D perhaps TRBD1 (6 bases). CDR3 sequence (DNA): TGTGCCAGTAGTATAGAAACAGGGAGCACAGATACGCAGTATTTT. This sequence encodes CASSIETGSTDTQYF. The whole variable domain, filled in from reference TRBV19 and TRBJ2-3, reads DGGITQSPKYLFRKEGQNVTLSCEQNLNHDAMYWYRQDPGQGLRLIYYSQIVNDFQKGDIAEGYSVSREKKESFPLTVTSAQKNPTAFYLCASSIETGSTDTQYFGPGTRLTVL.